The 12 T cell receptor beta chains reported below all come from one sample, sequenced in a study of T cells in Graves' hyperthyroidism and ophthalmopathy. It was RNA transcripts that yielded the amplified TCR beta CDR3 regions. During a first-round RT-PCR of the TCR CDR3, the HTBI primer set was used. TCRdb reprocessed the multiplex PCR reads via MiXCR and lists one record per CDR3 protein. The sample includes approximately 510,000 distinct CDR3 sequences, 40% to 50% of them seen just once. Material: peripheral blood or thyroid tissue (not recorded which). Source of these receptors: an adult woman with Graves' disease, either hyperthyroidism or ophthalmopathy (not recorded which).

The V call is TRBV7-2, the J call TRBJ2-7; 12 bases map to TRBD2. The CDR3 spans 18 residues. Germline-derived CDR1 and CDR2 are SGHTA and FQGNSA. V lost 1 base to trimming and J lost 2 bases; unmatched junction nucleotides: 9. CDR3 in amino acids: CASSLEGSASGRAYEQYF. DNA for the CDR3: TGTGCCAGCAGCTTAGAAGGGTCGGCTAGCGGGAGGGCCTACGAGCAGTACTTC.

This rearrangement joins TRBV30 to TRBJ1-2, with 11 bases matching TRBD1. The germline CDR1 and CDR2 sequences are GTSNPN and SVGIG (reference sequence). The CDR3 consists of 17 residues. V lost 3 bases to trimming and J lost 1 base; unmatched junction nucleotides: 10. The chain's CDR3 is CAWSPGTGGFNNYGYTF. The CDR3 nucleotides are TGTGCCTGGAGCCCCGGGACAGGGGGTTTCAATAACTATGGCTACACCTTC. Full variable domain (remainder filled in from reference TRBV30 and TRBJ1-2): SQTIHQWPATLVQPVGSPLSLECTVEGTSNPNLYWYRQAAGRGLQLLFYSVGIGQISSEVPQNLSASRPQDRQFILSSKKLLLSDSGFYLCAWSPGTGGFNNYGYTFGSGTRLTVV.

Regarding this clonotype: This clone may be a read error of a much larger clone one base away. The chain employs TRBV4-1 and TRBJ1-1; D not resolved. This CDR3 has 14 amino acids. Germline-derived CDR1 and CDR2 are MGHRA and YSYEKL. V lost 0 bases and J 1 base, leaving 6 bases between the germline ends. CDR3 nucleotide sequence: TGCGCCAGCAGCCAAGATCGATCGAACACTGAAGCTTTCTTT. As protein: CASSQDRSNTEAFF.

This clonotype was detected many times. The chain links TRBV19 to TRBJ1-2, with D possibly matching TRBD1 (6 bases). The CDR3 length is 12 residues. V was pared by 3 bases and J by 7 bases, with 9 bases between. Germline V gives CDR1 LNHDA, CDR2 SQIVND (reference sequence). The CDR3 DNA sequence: TGTGCCAGTAGTATTGGACAGTCTGGCTACACCTTC. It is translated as CASSIGQSGYTF.

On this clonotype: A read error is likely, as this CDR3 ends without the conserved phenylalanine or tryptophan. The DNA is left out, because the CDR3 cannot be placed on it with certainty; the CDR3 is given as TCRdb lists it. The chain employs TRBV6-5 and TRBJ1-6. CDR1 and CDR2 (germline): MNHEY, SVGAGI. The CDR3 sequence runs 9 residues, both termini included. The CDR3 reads CASRLDSLP.

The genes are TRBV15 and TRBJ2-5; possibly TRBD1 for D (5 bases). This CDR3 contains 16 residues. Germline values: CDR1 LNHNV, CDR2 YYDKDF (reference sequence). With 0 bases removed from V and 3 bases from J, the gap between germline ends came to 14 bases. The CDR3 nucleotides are TGTGCCACCAGCAGAGAGCAGGGATTATACGAAGAGACCCAGTACTTC. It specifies CATSREQGLYEETQYF.

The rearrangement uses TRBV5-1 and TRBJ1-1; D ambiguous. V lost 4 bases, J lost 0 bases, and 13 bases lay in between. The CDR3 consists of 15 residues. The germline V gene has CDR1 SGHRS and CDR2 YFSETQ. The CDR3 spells CASSPVGTLNTEAFF. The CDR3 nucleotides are TGCGCCAGCAGCCCCGTAGGAACCTTGAACACTGAAGCTTTCTTT.

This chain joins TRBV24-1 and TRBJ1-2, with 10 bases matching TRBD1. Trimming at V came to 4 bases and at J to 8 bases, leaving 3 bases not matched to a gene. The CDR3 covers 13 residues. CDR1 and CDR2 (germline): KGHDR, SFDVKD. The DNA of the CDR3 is TGTGCCACCAGTGAGGGACAGGGGATCGGCTACACCTTC. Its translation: CATSEGQGIGYTF.

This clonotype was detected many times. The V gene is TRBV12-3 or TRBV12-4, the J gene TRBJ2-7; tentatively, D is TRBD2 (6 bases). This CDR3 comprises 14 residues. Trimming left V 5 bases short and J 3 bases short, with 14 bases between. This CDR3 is CASSPQTRHYEQYF. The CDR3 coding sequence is TGTGCCAGCAGTCCCCAGACTAGACACTACGAGCAGTACTTC.

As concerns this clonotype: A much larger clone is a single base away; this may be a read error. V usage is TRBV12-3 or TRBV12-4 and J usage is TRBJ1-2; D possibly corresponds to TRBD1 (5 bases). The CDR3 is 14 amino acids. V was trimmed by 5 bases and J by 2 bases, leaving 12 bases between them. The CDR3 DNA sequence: TGTGCCAGCAGTCTCACCCGGGACAACTATGGCTACACCTTC. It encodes CASSLTRDNYGYTF.

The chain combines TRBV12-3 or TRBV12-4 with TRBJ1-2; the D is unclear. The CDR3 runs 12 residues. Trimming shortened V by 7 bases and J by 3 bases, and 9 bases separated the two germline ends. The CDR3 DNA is TGTGCCAGCACCGGGGAGGACTATGGCTACACCTTC. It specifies CASTGEDYGYTF.

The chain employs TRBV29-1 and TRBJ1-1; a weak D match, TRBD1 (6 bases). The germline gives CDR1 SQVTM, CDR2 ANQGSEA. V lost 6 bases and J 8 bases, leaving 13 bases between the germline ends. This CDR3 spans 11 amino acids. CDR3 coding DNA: TGCAGCGTCAGTTCCGGGACAGAAGCTTTCTTT. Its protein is CSVSSGTEAFF.